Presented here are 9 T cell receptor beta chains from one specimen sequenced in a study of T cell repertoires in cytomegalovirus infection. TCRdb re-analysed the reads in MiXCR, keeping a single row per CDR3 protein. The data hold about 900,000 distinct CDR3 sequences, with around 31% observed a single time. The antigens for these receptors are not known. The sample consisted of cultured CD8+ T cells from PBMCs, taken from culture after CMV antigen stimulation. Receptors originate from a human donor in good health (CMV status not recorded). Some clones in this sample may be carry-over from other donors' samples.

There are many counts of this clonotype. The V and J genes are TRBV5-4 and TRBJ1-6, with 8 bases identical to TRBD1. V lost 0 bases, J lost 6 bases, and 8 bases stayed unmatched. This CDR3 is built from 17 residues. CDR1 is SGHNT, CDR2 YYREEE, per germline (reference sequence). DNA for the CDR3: TGTGCCAGCAGCTTGGACCCGGGACAGGTTTCTAATTCACCCCTCCACTTT. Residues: CASSLDPGQVSNSPLHF.

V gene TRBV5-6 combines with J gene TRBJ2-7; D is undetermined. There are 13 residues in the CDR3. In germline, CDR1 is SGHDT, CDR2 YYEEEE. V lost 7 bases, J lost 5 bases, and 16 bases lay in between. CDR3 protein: CASHSPWANEQYV. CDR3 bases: TGTGCCAGCCACAGCCCGTGGGCGAACGAGCAGTACGTC.

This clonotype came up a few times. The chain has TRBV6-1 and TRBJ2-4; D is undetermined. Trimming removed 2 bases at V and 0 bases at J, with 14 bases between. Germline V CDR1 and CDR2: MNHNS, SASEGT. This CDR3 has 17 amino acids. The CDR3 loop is CASSESYIRLAKNIQYF. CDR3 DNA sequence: TGTGCCAGCAGTGAATCATACATCCGGCTAGCCAAAAACATTCAGTACTTC.

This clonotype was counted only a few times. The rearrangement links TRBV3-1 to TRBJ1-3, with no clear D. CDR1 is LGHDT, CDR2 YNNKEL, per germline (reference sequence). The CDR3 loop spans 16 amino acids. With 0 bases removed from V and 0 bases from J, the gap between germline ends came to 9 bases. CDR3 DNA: TGTGCCAGCAGCCAAGACCTTACGGACTCTGGAAACACCATATATTTT. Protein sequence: CASSQDLTDSGNTIYF.

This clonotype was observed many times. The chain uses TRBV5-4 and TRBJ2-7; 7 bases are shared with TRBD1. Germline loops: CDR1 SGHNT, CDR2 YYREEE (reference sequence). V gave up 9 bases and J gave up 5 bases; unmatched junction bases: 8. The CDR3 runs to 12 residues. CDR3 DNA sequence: TGTGCCACCCGACAGGGTACCGACGAGCAGTACTTC. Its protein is CATRQGTDEQYF.

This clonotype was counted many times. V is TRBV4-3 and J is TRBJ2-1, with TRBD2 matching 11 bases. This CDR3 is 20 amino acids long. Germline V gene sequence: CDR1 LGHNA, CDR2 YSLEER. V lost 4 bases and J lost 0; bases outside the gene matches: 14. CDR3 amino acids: CASSRGLAGGFSSSYNEQFF. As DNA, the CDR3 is TGCGCCAGCAGCCGCGGTCTAGCGGGGGGCTTTTCGAGCTCCTACAATGAGCAGTTCTTC.

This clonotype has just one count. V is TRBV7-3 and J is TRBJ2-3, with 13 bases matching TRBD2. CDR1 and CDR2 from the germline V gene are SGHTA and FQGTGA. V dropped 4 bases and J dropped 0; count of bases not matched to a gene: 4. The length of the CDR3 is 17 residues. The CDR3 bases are TGTGCCAGCAGCTCGGGGACTAGCGGGGCCAGCACAGATACGCAGTATTTT. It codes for CASSSGTSGASTDTQYF.

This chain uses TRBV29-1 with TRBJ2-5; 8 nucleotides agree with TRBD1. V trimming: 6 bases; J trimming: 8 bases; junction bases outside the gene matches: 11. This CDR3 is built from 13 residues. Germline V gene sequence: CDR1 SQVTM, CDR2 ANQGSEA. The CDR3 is CSVLTGVQGTQYF. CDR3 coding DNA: TGCAGCGTCTTGACAGGGGTCCAAGGAACCCAGTACTTC.

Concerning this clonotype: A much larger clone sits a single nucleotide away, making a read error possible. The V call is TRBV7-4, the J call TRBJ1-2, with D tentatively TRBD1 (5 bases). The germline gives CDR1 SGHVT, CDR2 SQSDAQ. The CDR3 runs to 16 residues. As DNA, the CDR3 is TGTGCCAGCAGCCCGGAGAGTGCCAAACCTCAGGGTGGCTGCACCTTC. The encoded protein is CASSPESAKPQGGCTF.